The clone carrying this T cell receptor beta chain has a count of ten or more. Beta-chain TCR CDR3 regions were amplified from RNA transcripts. Following a first-round RT-PCR that used HTBI primers, a second-round multiplex PCR was carried out. TCRdb independently ran MiXCR on the multiplex PCR reads; one entry per CDR3 protein. The sample lists fewer than 650,000 distinct CDR3 sequences, about a fifth seen once, with around 7% in the top ten. The V and J ends lost 1 base and 5 bases respectively, with 3 bases between them. The CDR3 sequence is 11 residues long. CDR1 is SGHVS, CDR2 FQNEAQ, per germline. Ages of hyperthyroidism patients ran from 18 to 65, and their diagnoses were new, under 2 months' duration. The sample originates from a study of Graves' ophthalmopathy and Graves' hyperthyroidism.

V and J are TRBV7-8 and TRBJ2-7; D remains unclear. Sequencing was performed on peripheral blood. The receptor's source is a woman under 30 with stable Graves' hyperthyroidism. Some clones in this sample may be carry-over from other donors' samples. The CDR3 DNA follows: TGTGCCAGCAGCTTAGACCACGAGCAGTACTTC. Its protein is CASSLDHEQYF. Drawing the rest from reference TRBV7-8 and TRBJ2-7, the complete variable domain is GAGVSQSPRYKVAKRGQDVALRCDPISGHVSLFWYQQALGQGPEFLTYFQNEAQLDKSGLPSDRFFAERPEGSVSTLKIQRTQQEDSAVYLCASSLDHEQYFGPGTRLTVT.